Shown below are 13 T cell receptor beta chains from a single sample sequenced in a study of CD8+ T cells in alopecia areata. It was cDNA, reverse transcribed from extracted RNA, that served as the sequencing template. Produced via immunoSEQ multiplex PCR; TCRdb's table is partial and in-frame only. The table shows about 150,000 clones, with 85% to 90% occurring only once. The sequencing here drew on CD8+ T cells sorted from blood, taken at week 0. These receptors were collected from a human donor with alopecia areata.

V and J are TRBV27 and TRBJ2-2; 9 bases are a match to TRBD2. The CDR3 is 18 amino acids. The germline V gene encodes CDR1 MNHEY and CDR2 SMNVEV (reference sequence). The V gene end was trimmed by 0 bases and the J gene end by 4 bases; junction bases not matched to a gene: 9. The CDR3 loop reads CASSLSEWRGGSTGELFF. The CDR3 DNA reads as TGTGCCAGCAGTTTATCGGAGTGGCGGGGGGGCAGCACCGGGGAGCTGTTTTTT.

The chain joins TRBV5-4 to TRBJ2-3; TRBD1 might be the D (6 bases). Germline CDR1 reads SGHNT; CDR2 reads YYREEE (reference sequence). Trimming removed 1 base from V and 3 bases from J, with 12 bases in between. The CDR3 has 15 residues. For the CDR3, the DNA is TGTGCCAGCAGCTTGTCTACAGGGAAAACAGATACGCAGTATTTT. Amino acid sequence: CASSLSTGKTDTQYF.

This rearrangement joins TRBV9 to TRBJ2-7; weak D call: TRBD1 (5 bases). V was pared by 0 bases and J by 4 bases, with 8 bases between. This CDR3 region has 13 residues. Germline V CDR1 and CDR2: SGDLS, YYNGEE. CDR3 sequence reads: CASSVGDRYEQYF. The CDR3 DNA reads as TGTGCCAGCAGCGTAGGTGACAGATACGAGCAGTACTTC.

This rearrangement joins TRBV5-1 to TRBJ2-7; 10 bases align to TRBD2. CDR1 is SGHRS, CDR2 YFSETQ, per germline. This CDR3 comprises 15 residues. J gave up 3 bases and V 2 bases, and 5 bases lay outside the gene matches. Written as DNA, the CDR3 is TGCGCCAGCAGCTTATCTAGCGGGAGTCGCTACGAGCAGTACTTC. Translating gives CASSLSSGSRYEQYF.

The rearrangement links TRBV5-6 to TRBJ2-1; 12 bases match TRBD2. Germline CDR1 and CDR2: SGHDT and YYEEEE. J lost 3 bases, V lost 0 bases, and 1 base had no gene match. The CDR3 is made up of 16 amino acids. CDR3 region: CASSLGTSGVYNEQFF. CDR3 nucleotides: TGTGCCAGCAGCTTGGGGACTAGCGGGGTCTACAATGAGCAGTTCTTC.

V gene TRBV2 combines with J gene TRBJ1-2; D unresolved. V shed 1 base and J shed 0 bases, with 9 bases lying between them. The CDR3 is made up of 15 amino acids. Looked up from germline, CDR1 is SNHLY and CDR2 is FYNNEI. The CDR3, as DNA: TGTGCCAGCAGTGAAGAGGGAGCCGCTAACTATGGCTACACCTTC. Translation: CASSEEGAANYGYTF. The whole variable domain, filled in from reference TRBV2 and TRBJ1-2, reads EPEVTQTPSHQVTQMGQEVILRCVPISNHLYFYWYRQILGQKVEFLVSFYNNEISEKSEIFDDQFSVERPDGSNFTLKIRSTKLEDSAMYFCASSEEGAANYGYTFGSGTRLTVV.

By share of the sample, this clone is medium-sized. V is TRBV5-1 and J is TRBJ2-3; D remains ambiguous. The CDR3 sequence is 16 residues long. V gave up 0 bases and J gave up 1 base, with 12 bases separating them. Germline loops: CDR1 SGHRS, CDR2 YFSETQ. The CDR3 is CASSLEVFQGTDTQYF. Written as DNA, the CDR3 is TGCGCCAGCAGCTTGGAGGTGTTTCAAGGCACAGATACGCAGTATTTT.

The genes are TRBV28 and TRBJ1-2; perhaps TRBD1 as D (5 bases). Trimming stripped 6 bases from V and 6 bases from J, with 11 bases between. Looked up from germline, CDR1 is MDHEN and CDR2 is SYDVKM. The length of the CDR3 is 12 residues. The CDR3 bases are TGTGCCAGCAGCCACACAGGTGATGGCTACACCTTC. It codes for CASSHTGDGYTF.

V usage is TRBV29-1 and J usage is TRBJ1-4, with 8 bases lining up with TRBD1. There are 13 residues in the CDR3. The ends lost 3 bases at V and 8 bases at J; junction bases unmatched: 5. The germline V gene has CDR1 SQVTM and CDR2 ANQGSEA. The CDR3 loop is CSVETGEGEKLFF. CDR3 coding DNA: TGCAGCGTTGAGACAGGGGAGGGCGAAAAACTGTTTTTT. The full variable domain, in which reference TRBV29-1 and TRBJ1-4 provide the parts outside the CDR3, is SAVISQKPSRDICQRGTSLTIQCQVDSQVTMMFWYRQQPGQSLTLIATANQGSEATYESGFVIDKFPISRPNLTFSTLTVSNMSPEDSSIYLCSVETGEGEKLFFGSGTQLSVL.

The V call is TRBV19, the J call TRBJ2-3; 7 bases line up with TRBD2. The CDR3 loop spans 16 amino acids. CDR1 LNHDA and CDR2 SQIVND come from the germline V gene (reference sequence). V trimming: 5 bases; J trimming: 4 bases; junction bases outside the gene matches: 12. In nucleotides, the CDR3 is TGTGCCAGTAGTGCGTTCGGGGGGAGCAGTGCAGATACGCAGTATTTT. Translation: CASSAFGGSSADTQYF.

The genes are TRBV7-9 and TRBJ2-7; possibly TRBD1 for D (5 bases). The germline V gene has CDR1 SEHNR and CDR2 FQNEAQ (reference sequence). This CDR3 has 14 residues. The V end was cut by 5 bases, the J end by 2 bases, with 13 bases between. DNA for the CDR3: TGTGCCAGCAGCCTTTCGCAGGGCCCCTACGAGCAGTACTTC. Encoded protein: CASSLSQGPYEQYF.

The V call is TRBV5-6, the J call TRBJ1-1; TRBD1 matches 7 bases. The CDR3 spans 14 residues. Germline CDR1 reads SGHDT; CDR2 reads YYEEEE. V trimming: 2 bases; J trimming: 0 bases; junction bases outside the gene matches: 1. CDR3 sequence: CASSFGTVNTEAFF. CDR3 bases: TGTGCCAGCAGCTTTGGGACAGTGAACACTGAAGCTTTCTTT.

The chain combines TRBV6-6 with TRBJ1-2; D unclear. The germline V gene encodes CDR1 MNHNY and CDR2 SVGAGI (reference sequence). The CDR3 loop spans 15 amino acids. The ends were cut back, 5 bases at V and 0 bases at J, with 13 bases in the middle. The CDR3 DNA reads TGTGCCAGCAGTCCCTGGAGTGCTACTAACTATGGCTACACCTTC. This gives the protein CASSPWSATNYGYTF.